One sample yielded the 28 T cell receptor beta chains listed below, sequenced in a study of T cell responses to AZD1222 COVID-19 vaccine. Sequencing used immunoSEQ multiplex PCR; TCRdb keeps in-frame clones, though not all of them. Of 90,000 to 120,000 clones in the sample, around nine tenths are singletons; the top ten hold approximately 3.1%. The sample consisted of peripheral blood, taken on day 0 of MenACWY control vaccination. The receptors here all came from an adult in good health.

V usage is TRBV10-3 and J usage is TRBJ1-4; perhaps TRBD1 as D (5 bases). V lost 3 bases and J lost 2, with 19 bases in between. The germline V gene has CDR1 ENHRY and CDR2 SYGVKD. There are 18 residues in the CDR3. The CDR3 DNA follows: TGTGCCATCAGTGATATACGGGGCGCGAGGGGTACTAATGAAAAACTGTTTTTT. As protein: CAISDIRGARGTNEKLFF.

The gene calls are TRBV4-1 and TRBJ2-7; tentatively, D is TRBD2 (6 bases). The V end lost 4 bases, the J end lost 1 base, and 14 bases lay between the germline ends. The CDR3 has 15 amino acids. Per the germline V gene, CDR1 is MGHRA and CDR2 is YSYEKL. This CDR3 reads CASSPSAGQSYEQYF. The CDR3 coding sequence is TGCGCCAGCAGCCCCTCAGCGGGTCAGTCCTACGAGCAGTACTTC.

The V call is TRBV4-2, the J call TRBJ1-2; D possibly corresponds to TRBD1 (5 bases). CDR1 LGHNA and CDR2 YNFKEQ come from the germline V gene. The CDR3 totals 17 residues. V lost 3 bases, J lost 4 bases, and 21 bases lay in between. CDR3 in DNA: TGTGCCAGCAGCCAGAACCAAGCCTCCCATGGGACCTATGGCTACACCTTC. This codes for CASSQNQASHGTYGYTF.

This clone was seen a single time. The V call is TRBV7-6, the J call TRBJ1-4, with 9 nucleotides matching TRBD1. The ends lost 5 bases at V and 7 bases at J; junction bases unmatched: 14. In germline, CDR1 is SGHVS, CDR2 FNYEAQ. The CDR3 loop spans 17 amino acids. The CDR3 DNA is TGTGCCAGCAGCGCCGGGACAGGGTTTACGGGAGGTGAAAAACTGTTTTTT. It translates to CASSAGTGFTGGEKLFF.

The chain employs TRBV2 and TRBJ1-5; 7 bases line up with TRBD1. V was clipped by 4 bases and J by 0 bases; unmatched bases: 3. The length of the CDR3 is 15 residues. Per germline, CDR1 SNHLY and CDR2 FYNNEI. The CDR3: CASSGTGISNQPQHF. The CDR3 nucleotides are TGTGCCAGCAGTGGGACAGGAATTAGCAATCAGCCCCAGCATTTT. The full variable domain, in which reference TRBV2 and TRBJ1-5 provide the parts outside the CDR3, is EPEVTQTPSHQVTQMGQEVILRCVPISNHLYFYWYRQILGQKVEFLVSFYNNEISEKSEIFDDQFSVERPDGSNFTLKIRSTKLEDSAMYFCASSGTGISNQPQHFGDGTRLSIL.

The V and J genes are TRBV19 and TRBJ1-1; tentative D call: TRBD1 (6 bases). This CDR3 region has 14 residues. Trimming pared 6 bases from V and 0 bases from J, leaving 11 bases between. Germline loops: CDR1 LNHDA, CDR2 SQIVND (reference sequence). In nucleotides, the CDR3 is TGTGCCAGTAGGCTCCGGGACATGAACACTGAAGCTTTCTTT. It specifies CASRLRDMNTEAFF. Drawing the rest from reference TRBV19 and TRBJ1-1, the complete variable domain is DGGITQSPKYLFRKEGQNVTLSCEQNLNHDAMYWYRQDPGQGLRLIYYSQIVNDFQKGDIAEGYSVSREKKESFPLTVTSAQKNPTAFYLCASRLRDMNTEAFFGQGTRLTVV.

V usage is TRBV7-3 and J usage is TRBJ1-2, with a weak D call TRBD1 (5 bases). The CDR3 totals 15 residues. V lost 5 bases to trimming and J lost 1 base, with 14 bases between them. The germline gives CDR1 SGHTA, CDR2 FQGTGA. CDR3 in amino acids: CASSRGGPNNYGYTF. The CDR3 nucleotides read TGTGCCAGCAGCCGTGGGGGACCGAATAACTATGGCTACACCTTC.

The chain is built from TRBV7-9 and TRBJ1-2, with 8 bases matching TRBD1. Looked up from germline, CDR1 is SEHNR and CDR2 is FQNEAQ (reference sequence). The CDR3 has 18 residues. V lost 3 bases, J lost 3 bases, and 15 bases stayed unmatched. In nucleotides, the CDR3 is TGTGCCAGCAGCTTTGCCAAGCTTACAGGGGGTCAGGACTATGGCTACACCTTC. Translating it yields CASSFAKLTGGQDYGYTF.

This chain uses TRBV27 with TRBJ1-5; no clear D. Germline values: CDR1 MNHEY, CDR2 SMNVEV (reference sequence). CDR3 length equals 15 residues. The V and J ends lost 2 bases and 0 bases respectively, with 8 bases between them. The CDR3: CASSLHMNSNQPQHF. The CDR3 DNA reads as TGTGCCAGCAGTTTACACATGAATAGCAATCAGCCCCAGCATTTT.

This rearrangement joins TRBV19 to TRBJ2-7, with D possibly called TRBD1 or TRBD2 (7 bases each). Germline CDR1 and CDR2: LNHDA and SQIVND (reference sequence). The CDR3 runs to 16 residues. Trimming left V 3 bases short and J 2 bases short, with 17 bases between. The CDR3 sequence is CASSMGAQGGTYEQYF. In DNA, the CDR3 is TGTGCCAGTAGTATGGGCGCGCAGGGGGGGACCTACGAGCAGTACTTC.

The chain couples TRBV3-1 (or the pseudogene TRBV3-2) to TRBJ1-2; 8 bases match TRBD1. CDR1 is LGHDT, CDR2 YNNKEL, per germline (reference sequence). The CDR3 has 14 amino acids. With 2 bases clipped from V and 3 bases from J, the junction kept 2 bases outside the gene matches. The CDR3 DNA reads TGTGCCAGCAGCCAACCGGACAGGGACTATGGCTACACCTTC. It specifies CASSQPDRDYGYTF.

The chain couples TRBV5-1 to TRBJ1-1; D is possibly TRBD1 (5 bases). The CDR3 is 14 residues long. From germline, CDR1 is SGHRS and CDR2 YFSETQ. Trimming shortened V by 4 bases and J by 1 base, and 11 bases separated the two germline ends. The CDR3 sequence is CASSHQGQNTEAFF. In nucleotides, the CDR3 is TGCGCCAGCAGCCACCAGGGCCAGAACACTGAAGCTTTCTTT.

This chain's CDR3 is CASSRNNEQFF. The CDR3 DNA follows: TGTGCCAGCAGTCGCAACAATGAGCAGTTCTTC. The chain links TRBV6-5 to TRBJ2-1; D unresolved. CDR3 length: 11 residues. The germline CDR1 and CDR2 sequences are MNHEY and SVGAGI. V was clipped by 5 bases and J by 5 bases, with 4 bases between them.

This chain connects TRBV10-1 to TRBJ1-1; no clear D. CDR1 is WNHNN, CDR2 SYGVQD, per germline (reference sequence). Deletions cut 0 bases from V and 0 bases from J, with 5 bases between. The length of the CDR3 is 14 residues. The CDR3 reads CASSESEMNTEAFF. CDR3 nucleotide sequence: TGCGCCAGCAGTGAGTCGGAAATGAACACTGAAGCTTTCTTT.

Only one count was recorded for this clone. The rearrangement links TRBV24-1 to TRBJ1-5; TRBD1 agrees at 8 bases. This CDR3 comprises 17 residues. V dropped 3 bases and J dropped 6; count of bases not matched to a gene: 12. Per germline, CDR1 KGHDR and CDR2 SFDVKD. CDR3 DNA sequence: TGTGCCACCAGTGATCCGGCCGCAGGGGGCGATCGTCAGCCCCAGCATTTT. Amino acid sequence: CATSDPAAGGDRQPQHF.

The chain recombines TRBV6-2 or TRBV6-3 with TRBJ1-2; no reliable D call. Trimming cost V 0 bases and J 2 bases, with 10 bases left between them. The germline gives CDR1 MNHEY, CDR2 SVGEGT. The CDR3 contains 15 residues. CDR3 sequence (DNA): TGTGCCAGCAGTTACTCCGTCGGCAGAAACTATGGCTACACCTTC. This translates into CASSYSVGRNYGYTF.

J is TRBJ2-4 and V is TRBV27; D is perhaps TRBD1 (5 bases). The germline V gene encodes CDR1 MNHEY and CDR2 SMNVEV (reference sequence). Trimming took 4 bases from V and 0 from J, leaving 16 bases between them. CDR3 length: 17 residues. CDR3 bases: TGTGCCAGCAGTTCTTGGTACAGGTTCTCAGCCAAAAACATTCAGTACTTC. It yields the protein CASSSWYRFSAKNIQYF.

This chain uses TRBV30 with TRBJ2-7, with a possible D match to TRBD1 (6 bases). The V gene's germline CDR1 is GTSNPN and CDR2 SVGIG (reference sequence). CDR3 length equals 13 residues. V was trimmed by 0 bases and J by 0 bases, leaving 6 bases between them. For the CDR3, the DNA is TGTGCCTGGAGTGTGGACAGCTCCTACGAGCAGTACTTC. It is translated as CAWSVDSSYEQYF.

V is TRBV30 and J is TRBJ1-1, with unresolved D. CDR1 is GTSNPN, CDR2 SVGIG, per germline (reference sequence). CDR3 length: 14 residues. With 4 bases removed from V and 5 bases from J, the gap between germline ends came to 17 bases. The CDR3 coding sequence is TGTGCCTGGACGATTAAGGGTACGAGGACTGAAGCTTTCTTT. Its protein product is CAWTIKGTRTEAFF.

Details on this clone: Other DNA variants within this sample encode the same CDR3. The rearrangement uses TRBV30 and TRBJ1-1; D uncertain. V was trimmed by 0 bases and J by 4 bases, leaving 9 bases between them. In germline, CDR1 is GTSNPN, CDR2 SVGIG (reference sequence). The CDR3 runs to 13 residues. The CDR3 loop reads CAWSVIPGTEAFF. The CDR3, as DNA: TGTGCCTGGAGTGTAATTCCGGGCACTGAAGCTTTCTTT.

CDR3 residues: CASSSRQGYSNQPQHF. CDR3 nucleotide sequence: TGTGCCAGCAGCTCCAGACAGGGCTATAGCAATCAGCCCCAGCATTTT. V usage is TRBV5-6 and J usage is TRBJ1-5, with 7 bases aligning to TRBD1. The V gene's germline CDR1 is SGHDT and CDR2 YYEEEE. The V and J ends lost 3 bases and 0 bases, in that order; junction bases with no gene match: 6. The CDR3 loop spans 16 amino acids.

The V call is TRBV5-4, the J call TRBJ1-6; 9 bases line up with TRBD1. This CDR3 has 14 residues. Unmatched junction bases numbered 4, after V lost 4 bases and J lost 8 bases. CDR1 and CDR2 from the germline V gene are SGHNT and YYREEE (reference sequence). CDR3 in amino acids: CASSEWTGDSPLHF. As DNA, the CDR3 is TGTGCCAGCAGCGAGTGGACAGGGGATTCACCCCTCCACTTT.

The chain has TRBV28 and TRBJ2-6; perhaps TRBD1 as D (5 bases). V was trimmed by 6 bases and J by 0 bases, leaving 9 bases between them. This CDR3 region has 15 residues. Germline V lookup: CDR1 MDHEN, CDR2 SYDVKM. In DNA, the CDR3 is TGTGCCAGCAGCCCCGACAGCTCTGGGGCCAACGTCCTGACTTTC. Its translation is CASSPDSSGANVLTF.

The rearrangement uses TRBV7-2 and TRBJ1-5; weak D call: TRBD1 (6 bases). V lost 5 bases and J lost 2, with 13 bases in between. This CDR3 is built from 15 residues. The germline V gene encodes CDR1 SGHTA and CDR2 FQGNSA. CDR3 coding DNA: TGTGCCAGCAGCCTGTGGGACACAGGCAATCAGCCCCAGCATTTT. Its protein is CASSLWDTGNQPQHF. Looking up the rest from reference TRBV7-2 and TRBJ1-5 gives the full variable domain: GAGVSQSPSNKVTEKGKDVELRCDPISGHTALYWYRQSLGQGLEFLIYFQGNSAPDKSGLPSDRFSAERTGGSVSTLTIQRTQQEDSAVYLCASSLWDTGNQPQHFGDGTRLSIL.

The chain employs TRBV5-1 and TRBJ2-7; 11 nucleotides align to TRBD2. The CDR3 has 15 residues. V was pared by 3 bases and J by 7 bases, with 9 bases of the junction left unmatched. Looked up from germline, CDR1 is SGHRS and CDR2 is YFSETQ. This chain's CDR3 is CASSSKSLAGDEQYF. Here the CDR3 DNA reads TGCGCCAGCAGCTCCAAATCACTAGCGGGGGATGAGCAGTACTTC.

This clone was observed a single time. This chain links TRBV7-3 with TRBJ1-2, with TRBD1 identical over 9 bases. Per germline, CDR1 SGHTA and CDR2 FQGTGA. This CDR3 spans 14 amino acids. V shed 5 bases and J 5 bases; nucleotides not matched to a gene: 6. CDR3 amino acids: CASSPGQGTYGYTF. Here the CDR3 DNA reads TGTGCCAGCAGCCCGGGACAGGGAACATATGGCTACACCTTC.

This clone was observed a single time. In nucleotides, the CDR3 is TGTGCCAGTAGTACGAAGGGGACAGGGTTGTTTGAGCAGTTCTTC. This codes for CASSTKGTGLFEQFF. This chain links TRBV19 with TRBJ2-1, with 9 bases that match TRBD1. Trimming cost V 4 bases and J 9 bases; bases outside gene matches: 10. The CDR3 totals 15 residues. Per germline, CDR1 LNHDA and CDR2 SQIVND (reference sequence).

This chain links TRBV7-3 with TRBJ2-1, with TRBD2 matching 8 bases. Germline lookup yields CDR1 SGHTA and CDR2 FQGTGA. After removal of 5 bases from V and 5 bases from J, the junction contained 8 bases not matched to a gene. CDR3 length equals 15 residues. CDR3: CASSPPGGANNEQFF. The CDR3 DNA reads TGTGCCAGCAGCCCACCCGGGGGGGCGAACAATGAGCAGTTCTTC.